What follows describes a single TCR beta chain. Its antigen has not been determined. No quality values exist for individual bases; no much larger clone is one base distant. In the prospective study, participants were about 18 to 95 years old, resided in fewer than 25 geographic areas of the United States, and were enrolled through a virtual design. To assign participants to cohorts, the prospective study relied on clinical history that participants themselves reported in a screening survey and a study questionnaire. Each participant in the prospective study had whole blood, serum and a nasopharyngeal or oropharyngeal swab collected by mobile phlebotomists. Prospective study participants could optionally give additional blood draws and questionnaires over an approximately two-month period. Blood samples from the prospective study were shipped frozen or at room temperature prior to DNA extraction.

TCRbeta CDR3 regions were amplified from genomic DNA using the immunoSEQ Assay, a bias-controlled multiplex PCR. Regarding the original processing steps: The number of nucleated cells in each sample was estimated by amplification of reference gene primers within the assay. To quantify the absolute abundance of each unique TCRbeta CDR3 rearrangement, sequence reads were collapsed and filtered. For each sample, productive Simpson clonality was calculated as the square root of Simpson's diversity index across productive rearrangements. In TCRdb, the immuneACCESS table is reduced to in-frame sequences with V and J assigned. These tables do not hold every clone; where another copy was compared, an unresolved V gene accounts for under half, and the others remain unexplained. For V, J and clone size, that table is used; D and trimming come from the DNA. Within this sample are roughly 200,000 clones, with 85% to 90% of them counted one time only. The ten largest clones capture over 2% of the sample.

The data are from a study of blood T cell repertoires in COVID-19 (dated by TCRdb to 2018 to 2021). Some background on the complete study: The collaborator samples originated in the United States, Italy and Spain and spanned the acute and convalescent phases of COVID-19. The material from the prospective study consisted of cDNA or gDNA derived from T cells, B-cell-depleted T cells, or PBMCs. Deeply sampled blood TCRbeta repertoires from subjects exposed to, actively infected with, or recovered from COVID-19 were included in the dataset. The repertoires were made available in a free public database intended to serve as a resource for research on the immune response to SARS-CoV-2. The samples were drawn from two sources: the first 160 participants of the ongoing ImmuneRACE study, and 1,200 or so subjects contributed by 6 global collaborators. Nearly every sample came with metadata listing a de-identified subject ID, COVID-19 status, age in years and sex. HLA class I and class II types, where available, came from metadata supplied by the sample provider rather than from assay-based typing. Points the paper makes about the study in general: The quantity of clinical and demographic metadata differed by source and by participant and was supplied without curation.

The CDR3 sequence holds 14 residues, the cysteine and phenylalanine included. Kept here is only the CDR3 DNA, which spans 42 bases and is read in frame from base 1. The trim is 5 bases for V and 6 bases for J, with a gap of 14 bases between the germline ends. Taken from the germline V gene, the CDR1 and CDR2 loops are SGHTA and FQGNSA. The sequenced sample consisted of PBMCs or T cells enriched from blood (not recorded which). The chain is encoded by TRBV7-2 joined to TRBJ1-5, with TRBD1 perhaps the D gene, on 6 matching bases. The sequence came from a woman aged 40 to 55 with acute COVID-19. The CDR3 protein is CASSNNREIQPQHF. At the DNA level, the sequence is TGTGCCAGCAGCAATAACAGGGAAATTCAGCCCCAGCATTTT.